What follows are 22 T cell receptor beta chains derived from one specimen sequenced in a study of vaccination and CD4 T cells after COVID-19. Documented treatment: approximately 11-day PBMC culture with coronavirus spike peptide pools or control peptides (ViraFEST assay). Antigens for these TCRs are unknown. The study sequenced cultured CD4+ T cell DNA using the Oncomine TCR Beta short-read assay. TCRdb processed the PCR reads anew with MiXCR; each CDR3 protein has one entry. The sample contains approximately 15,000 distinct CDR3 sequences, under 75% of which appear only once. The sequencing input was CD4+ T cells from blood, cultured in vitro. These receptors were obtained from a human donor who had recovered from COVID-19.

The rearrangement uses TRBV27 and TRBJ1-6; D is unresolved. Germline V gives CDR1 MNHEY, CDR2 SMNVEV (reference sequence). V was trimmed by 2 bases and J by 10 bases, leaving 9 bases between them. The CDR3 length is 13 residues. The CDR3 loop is CASSLGQASPLHF. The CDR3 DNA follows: TGTGCCAGCAGTTTAGGGCAGGCCTCACCCCTCCACTTT.

As DNA, the CDR3 is TGTGCCAGCAGTAACAGGGGAACAGATACGCAGTATTTT. Protein product: CASSNRGTDTQYF. V gene TRBV12-3 or TRBV12-4 combines with J gene TRBJ2-3, with TRBD1 matching 7 bases. This CDR3 has 13 amino acids. With 5 bases clipped from V and 3 bases from J, the junction kept 2 bases outside the gene matches.

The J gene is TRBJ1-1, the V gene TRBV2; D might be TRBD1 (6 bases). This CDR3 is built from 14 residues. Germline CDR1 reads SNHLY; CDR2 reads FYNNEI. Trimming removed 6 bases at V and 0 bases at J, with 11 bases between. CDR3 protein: CASSQGPLNTEAFF. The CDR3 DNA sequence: TGTGCCAGCAGCCAGGGGCCCCTGAACACTGAAGCTTTCTTT.

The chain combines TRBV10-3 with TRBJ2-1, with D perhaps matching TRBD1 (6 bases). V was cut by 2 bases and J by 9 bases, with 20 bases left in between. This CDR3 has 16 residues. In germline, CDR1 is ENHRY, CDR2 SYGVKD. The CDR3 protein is CAISEGQGLGEGEQFF. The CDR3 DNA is TGTGCCATCAGTGAGGGCCAGGGGTTGGGAGAGGGTGAGCAGTTCTTC.

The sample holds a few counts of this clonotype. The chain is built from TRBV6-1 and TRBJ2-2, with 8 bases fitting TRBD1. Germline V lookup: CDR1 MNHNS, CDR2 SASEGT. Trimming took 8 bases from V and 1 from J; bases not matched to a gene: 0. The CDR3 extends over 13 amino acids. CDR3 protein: CASGQGNTGELFF. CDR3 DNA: TGTGCCAGCGGACAGGGGAACACCGGGGAGCTGTTTTTT.

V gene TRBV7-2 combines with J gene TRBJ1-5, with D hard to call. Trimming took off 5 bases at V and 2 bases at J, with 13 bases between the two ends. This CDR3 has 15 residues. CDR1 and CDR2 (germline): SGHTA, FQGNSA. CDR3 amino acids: CASSPWLPGNQPQHF. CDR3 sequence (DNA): TGTGCCAGCAGCCCGTGGCTACCTGGCAATCAGCCCCAGCATTTT.

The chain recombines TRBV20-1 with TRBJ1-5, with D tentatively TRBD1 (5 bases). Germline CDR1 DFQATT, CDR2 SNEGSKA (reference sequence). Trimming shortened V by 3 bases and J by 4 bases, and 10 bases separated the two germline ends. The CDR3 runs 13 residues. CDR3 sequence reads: CSARGDLNQPQHF. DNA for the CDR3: TGCAGTGCTAGGGGGGACTTAAATCAGCCCCAGCATTTT.

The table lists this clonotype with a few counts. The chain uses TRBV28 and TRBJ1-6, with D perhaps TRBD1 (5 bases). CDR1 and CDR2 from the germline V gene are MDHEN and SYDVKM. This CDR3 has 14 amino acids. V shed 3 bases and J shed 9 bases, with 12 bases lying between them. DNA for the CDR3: TGTGCCAGCAGTTTCACAGGTGATTCTTCACCCCTCCACTTT. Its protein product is CASSFTGDSSPLHF.

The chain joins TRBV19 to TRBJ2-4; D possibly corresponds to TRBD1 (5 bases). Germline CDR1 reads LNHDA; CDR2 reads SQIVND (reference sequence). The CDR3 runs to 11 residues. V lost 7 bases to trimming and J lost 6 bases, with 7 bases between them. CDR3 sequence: CASTGLNIQYF. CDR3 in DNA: TGTGCCAGTACAGGGCTAAACATTCAGTACTTC. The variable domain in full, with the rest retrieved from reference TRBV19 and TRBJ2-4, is DGGITQSPKYLFRKEGQNVTLSCEQNLNHDAMYWYRQDPGQGLRLIYYSQIVNDFQKGDIAEGYSVSREKKESFPLTVTSAQKNPTAFYLCASTGLNIQYFGAGTRLSVL.

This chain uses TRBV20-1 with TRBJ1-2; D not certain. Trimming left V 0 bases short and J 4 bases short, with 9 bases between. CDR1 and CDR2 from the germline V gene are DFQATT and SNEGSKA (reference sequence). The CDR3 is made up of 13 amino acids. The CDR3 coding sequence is TGCAGTGCTAGAGATCGAAGAGTCTATGGCTACACCTTC. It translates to CSARDRRVYGYTF.

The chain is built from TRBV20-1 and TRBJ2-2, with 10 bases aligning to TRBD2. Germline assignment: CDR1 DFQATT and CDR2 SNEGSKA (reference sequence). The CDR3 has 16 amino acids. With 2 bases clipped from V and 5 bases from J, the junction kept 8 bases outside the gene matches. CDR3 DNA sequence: TGCAGTGCTAGACCTCTAGCGGGAGTGGAAACCGGGGAGCTGTTTTTT. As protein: CSARPLAGVETGELFF.

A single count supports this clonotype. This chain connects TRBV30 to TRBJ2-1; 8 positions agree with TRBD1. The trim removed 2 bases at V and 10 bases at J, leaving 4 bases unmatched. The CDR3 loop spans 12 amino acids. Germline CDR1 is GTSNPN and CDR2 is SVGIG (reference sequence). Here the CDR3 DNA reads TGTGCCTGGAGTCAACAGGGGGTGGAGCAGTTCTTC. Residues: CAWSQQGVEQFF.

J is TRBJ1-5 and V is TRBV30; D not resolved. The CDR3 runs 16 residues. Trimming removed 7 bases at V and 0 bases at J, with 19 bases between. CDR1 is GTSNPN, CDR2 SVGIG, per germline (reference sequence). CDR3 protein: CASSKGETISNQPQHF. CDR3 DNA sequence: TGTGCCTCGTCCAAAGGAGAGACTATTAGCAATCAGCCCCAGCATTTT.

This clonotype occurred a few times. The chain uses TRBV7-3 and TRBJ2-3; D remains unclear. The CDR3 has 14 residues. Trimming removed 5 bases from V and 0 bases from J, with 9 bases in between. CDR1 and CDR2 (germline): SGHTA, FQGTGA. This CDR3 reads CASSPMTSTDTQYF. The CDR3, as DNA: TGTGCCAGCAGCCCTATGACTAGCACAGATACGCAGTATTTT.

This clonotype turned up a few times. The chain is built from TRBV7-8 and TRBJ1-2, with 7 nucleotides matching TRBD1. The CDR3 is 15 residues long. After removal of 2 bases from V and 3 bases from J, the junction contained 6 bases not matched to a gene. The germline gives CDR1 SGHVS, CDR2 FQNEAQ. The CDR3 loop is CASSLTRGKHYGYTF. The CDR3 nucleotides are TGTGCCAGCAGCTTAACCAGGGGGAAGCACTATGGCTACACCTTC.

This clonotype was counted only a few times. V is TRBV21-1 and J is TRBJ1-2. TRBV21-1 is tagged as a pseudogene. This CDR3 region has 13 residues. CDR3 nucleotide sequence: TGTGCCAACCTACACGGGTTTTGGAATGGCTACACCTTC. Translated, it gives CANLHGFWNGYTF.

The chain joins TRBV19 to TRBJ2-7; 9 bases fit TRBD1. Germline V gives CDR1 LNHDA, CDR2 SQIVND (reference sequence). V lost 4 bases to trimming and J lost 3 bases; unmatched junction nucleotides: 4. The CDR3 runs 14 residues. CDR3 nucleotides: TGTGCCAGTAGTACGACAGGGGGGAGCTACGAGCAGTACTTC. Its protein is CASSTTGGSYEQYF.

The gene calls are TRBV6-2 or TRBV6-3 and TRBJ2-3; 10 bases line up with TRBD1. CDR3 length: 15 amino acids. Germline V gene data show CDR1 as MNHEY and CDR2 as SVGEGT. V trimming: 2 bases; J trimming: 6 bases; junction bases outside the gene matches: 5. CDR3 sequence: CASSYGDRGQDTQYF. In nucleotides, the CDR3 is TGTGCCAGCAGTTACGGGGACAGGGGCCAGGATACGCAGTATTTT.

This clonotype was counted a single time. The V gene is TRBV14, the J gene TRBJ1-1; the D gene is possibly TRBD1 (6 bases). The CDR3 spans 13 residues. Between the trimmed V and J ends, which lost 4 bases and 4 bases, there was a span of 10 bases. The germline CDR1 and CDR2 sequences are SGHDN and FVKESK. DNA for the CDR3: TGTGCCAGCAGCCGAGGGGGGATCACTGAAGCTTTCTTT. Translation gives CASSRGGITEAFF.

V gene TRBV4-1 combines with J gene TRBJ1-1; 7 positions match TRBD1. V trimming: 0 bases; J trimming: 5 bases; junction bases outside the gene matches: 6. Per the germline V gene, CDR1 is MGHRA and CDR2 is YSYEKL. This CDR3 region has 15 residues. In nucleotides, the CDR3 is TGCGCCAGCAGCCAAGAGGGGGCCAGGGGGACTGAAGCTTTCTTT. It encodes CASSQEGARGTEAFF.

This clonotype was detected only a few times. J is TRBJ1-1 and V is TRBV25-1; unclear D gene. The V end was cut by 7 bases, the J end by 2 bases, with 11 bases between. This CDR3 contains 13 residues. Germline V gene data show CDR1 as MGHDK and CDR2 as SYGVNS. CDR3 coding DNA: TGTGCCAGCACCAGAAGTGTTAACACTGAAGCTTTCTTT. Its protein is CASTRSVNTEAFF.

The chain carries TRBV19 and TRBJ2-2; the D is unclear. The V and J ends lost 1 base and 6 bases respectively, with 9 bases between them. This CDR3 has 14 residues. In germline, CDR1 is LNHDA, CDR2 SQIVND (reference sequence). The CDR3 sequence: CASSIVRQSGELFF. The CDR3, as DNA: TGTGCCAGTAGTATAGTGCGGCAGTCCGGGGAGCTGTTTTTT.